These 12 T cell receptor beta chains originate from one sample sequenced in a study of cytomegalovirus exposure and HLA in healthy donors. Vbeta (60) and Jbeta (13) primers were used in the PCR. Method: immunoSEQ multiplex PCR; TCRdb's copy keeps in-frame clones and lacks some. Of approximately 150,000 clones detected, almost 75% appear once; the ten largest clones hold 5.4%. The sequenced sample consisted of PBMCs. The receptors were sampled from a woman aged 18-29 years in good health and CMV-seropositive.

This chain links TRBV2 with TRBJ1-6; D not certain. V was shortened by 6 bases and J by 3 bases, with 3 bases between the two germline ends. The CDR3 loop spans 12 amino acids. Germline CDR1 is SNHLY and CDR2 is FYNNEI. CDR3 sequence reads: CASSLYNSPLHF. CDR3 bases: TGTGCCAGCAGCCTCTATAATTCACCCCTCCACTTT.

The chain has TRBV1 and TRBJ1-5. TRBV1 is a documented pseudogene. The CDR3 spans 17 residues. Here the CDR3 reads CTSSQDWVQGGQSAQHF. In DNA form, the CDR3 reads TGCACCAGCAGCCAAGATTGGGTGCAGGGAGGGCAATCAGCCCAGCATTTT.

V is TRBV5-1 and J is TRBJ2-1; 9 bases map to TRBD1. The CDR3 sequence is 14 residues long. Germline V gives CDR1 SGHRS, CDR2 YFSETQ. The V gene end was trimmed by 9 bases and the J gene end by 6 bases; junction bases not matched to a gene: 10. CDR3 loop: CATSSGTGPNEQFF. The CDR3 DNA is TGCGCCACCTCATCAGGGACAGGGCCCAATGAGCAGTTCTTC.

The rearrangement joins TRBV7-8 to TRBJ1-1; D gene uncertain. Trimming cost V 3 bases and J 0 bases, with 20 bases left between them. The CDR3 has 18 residues. Germline V gene data show CDR1 as SGHVS and CDR2 as FQNEAQ. The CDR3 protein is CASSFLTGSGDLNTEAFF. As DNA, the CDR3 is TGTGCCAGCAGCTTTCTCACCGGGAGTGGAGATTTGAACACTGAAGCTTTCTTT. Full variable domain (rest looked up from reference TRBV7-8 and TRBJ1-1): GAGVSQSPRYKVAKRGQDVALRCDPISGHVSLFWYQQALGQGPEFLTYFQNEAQLDKSGLPSDRFFAERPEGSVSTLKIQRTQQEDSAVYLCASSFLTGSGDLNTEAFFGQGTRLTVV.

The chain carries TRBV7-2 and TRBJ1-6; a possible D gene is TRBD1 (6 bases). The CDR3 covers 15 residues. Trimming shortened V by 6 bases and J by 7 bases, and 16 bases separated the two germline ends. The germline V gene encodes CDR1 SGHTA and CDR2 FQGNSA. This CDR3 is CASSQVTGSNSPLHF. CDR3 nucleotide sequence: TGTGCCAGCAGTCAAGTCACAGGGTCCAATTCACCCCTCCACTTT.

The chain links TRBV2 to TRBJ1-3, with D unclear. The germline V gene encodes CDR1 SNHLY and CDR2 FYNNEI. CDR3 length: 15 amino acids. V lost 6 bases, J lost 0 bases, and 12 bases lay in between. This CDR3 is CASSPDGRSGNTIYF. The CDR3 nucleotides read TGTGCCAGCAGCCCGGATGGGCGCTCTGGAAACACCATATATTTT.

This rearrangement joins TRBV7-9 to TRBJ2-3, with D possibly TRBD2 on 5 matching bases. Germline V gives CDR1 SEHNR, CDR2 FQNEAQ (reference sequence). This CDR3 spans 14 amino acids. V lost 1 base and J lost 3, with 8 bases in between. The CDR3 nucleotides are TGTGCCAGCAGCTTAGGGACTCAAACAGATACGCAGTATTTT. Translating gives CASSLGTQTDTQYF.

This clone was seen just once. V is TRBV9 and J is TRBJ1-5; 7 bases map to TRBD1. V lost 4 bases to trimming and J lost 6 bases; unmatched junction nucleotides: 7. CDR3 length equals 14 residues. Germline assignment: CDR1 SGDLS and CDR2 YYNGEE. CDR3 DNA sequence: TGTGCCAGCAGCCCGAGACAGGGCGGTCAGCCCCAGCATTTT. Translated: CASSPRQGGQPQHF.

The sample holds a few counts of this clone. J is TRBJ2-3 and V is TRBV7-2, with D uncertain. The length of the CDR3 is 14 residues. The germline gives CDR1 SGHTA, CDR2 FQGNSA. The V gene lost 4 bases and the J gene lost 0 bases, with 8 bases spanning the gap. The CDR3 coding sequence is TGTGCCAGCAGCTCAATGACTAGCACAGATACGCAGTATTTT. Encoded protein: CASSSMTSTDTQYF.

This clone was observed a few times. The identical CDR3 is also encoded by other nucleotide sequences in the sample. This chain uses TRBV6-6 with TRBJ1-3; TRBD1 agrees at 8 bases. The CDR3 runs 14 residues. The junction had 3 bases not matched to a gene; V was cut back by 5 bases and J by 3 bases. CDR1 MNHNY and CDR2 SVGAGI come from the germline V gene (reference sequence). The CDR3 here is CASSPDRGGNTIYF. CDR3 nucleotides: TGTGCCAGCAGTCCTGACAGGGGTGGAAACACCATATATTTT.

The J gene is TRBJ1-2, the V gene TRBV5-4, with D unresolved. Germline V gene sequence: CDR1 SGHNT, CDR2 YYREEE (reference sequence). V lost 0 bases and J lost 0, with 6 bases in between. This CDR3 is built from 14 residues. CDR3 sequence: CASSLVDTNYGYTF. CDR3 bases: TGTGCCAGCAGCTTGGTTGACACTAACTATGGCTACACCTTC. The variable domain in full, completed from reference TRBV5-4 and TRBJ1-2, reads ETGVTQSPTHLIKTRGQQVTLRCSSQSGHNTVSWYQQALGQGPQFIFQYYREEENGRGNFPPRFSGLQFPNYSSELNVNALELDDSALYLCASSLVDTNYGYTFGSGTRLTVV.

The chain couples TRBV6-4 to TRBJ2-3; 9 bases line up with TRBD2. Germline lookup yields CDR1 MRHNA and CDR2 SNTAGT. V shed 0 bases and J 4 bases; nucleotides not matched to a gene: 2. This CDR3 spans 15 amino acids. The CDR3 DNA reads TGTGCCAGCAGTGACTCTAGCGGGGGCCCAGATACGCAGTATTTT. This gives the protein CASSDSSGGPDTQYF.